This T cell receptor (beta chain) was retrieved from a study of T-cell memory formation after mild COVID-19. Study results and caveats: Contracting clones from day 15 to 85 had balanced CD4/CD8; later expanders favoured CD4+.

TCRdb independently ran MiXCR on the 5' RACE reads; one entry per CDR3 protein. The sample holds 300,000 to 400,000 distinct CDR3 sequences, approximately 16% seen once. Germline CDR1 and CDR2: SGHAT and FQNNGV. V gave up 11 bases and J gave up 6 bases, with 19 bases separating them. The CDR3 has 14 residues. The table lists this clonotype with a few counts. Antigen unknown. Sample: PBMCs or a T cell subset sorted from them (not recorded which). The sequence derives from a man between 18 and 35 years old who had mild COVID-19 (a few samples of this study predate the infection). Cell type and time point are not known. The gene calls are TRBV11-2 and TRBJ2-2, with D perhaps matching TRBD1 (6 bases). In DNA, the CDR3 is TGTGCCGGGATGGGGGCCCCCAGGGCCGGGGAGCTGTTTTTT. Translating it yields CAGMGAPRAGELFF.